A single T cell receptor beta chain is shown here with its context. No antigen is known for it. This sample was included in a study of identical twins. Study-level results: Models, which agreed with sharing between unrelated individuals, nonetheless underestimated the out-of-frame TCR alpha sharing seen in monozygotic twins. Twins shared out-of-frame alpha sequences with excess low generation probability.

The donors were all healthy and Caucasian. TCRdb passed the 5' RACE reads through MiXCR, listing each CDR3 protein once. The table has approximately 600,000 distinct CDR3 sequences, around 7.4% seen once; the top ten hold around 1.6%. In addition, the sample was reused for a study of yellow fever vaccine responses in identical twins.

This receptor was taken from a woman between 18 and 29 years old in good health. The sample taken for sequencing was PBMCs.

For the CDR3, the DNA is TGTGCCAGCAGCTTAATACTAGCGGATTACAATGAGCAGTTCTTC. It encodes CASSLILADYNEQFF. J is TRBJ2-1 and V is TRBV11-1, with 8 nucleotides matching TRBD2. The germline V gene has CDR1 SGHAT and CDR2 FQDESV (reference sequence). Trimming cost V 2 bases and J 4 bases; bases outside gene matches: 4. This CDR3 contains 15 residues.